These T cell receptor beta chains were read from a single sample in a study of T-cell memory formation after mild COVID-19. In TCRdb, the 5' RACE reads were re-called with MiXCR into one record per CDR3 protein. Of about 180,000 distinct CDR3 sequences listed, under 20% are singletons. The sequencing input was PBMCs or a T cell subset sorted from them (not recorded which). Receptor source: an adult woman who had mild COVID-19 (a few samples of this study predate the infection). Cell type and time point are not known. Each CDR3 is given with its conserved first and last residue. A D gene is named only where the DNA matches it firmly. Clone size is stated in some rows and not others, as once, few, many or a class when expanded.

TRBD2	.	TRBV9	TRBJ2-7	TGTGCCAGCAGCGGCCCGGGGGGGGAACTCGGACTAGCGGGTCACAAGCAGTACTTC	CASSGPGGELGLAGHKQYF
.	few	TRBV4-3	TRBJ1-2	TGCGCCAGCAGCCAAGATTGGGGCTATGGCTACACCTTC	CASSQDWGYGYTF
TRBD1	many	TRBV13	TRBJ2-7	TGTGCCAGCAGCCCCAGTAGGACAGGGGGCTTATCGAAAAGCTACGAGCAGTACTTC	CASSPSRTGGLSKSYEQYF
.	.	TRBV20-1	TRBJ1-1	TGCAGTGCTAACCGGGACCTCTACACTGAAGCTTTCTTT	CSANRDLYTEAFF
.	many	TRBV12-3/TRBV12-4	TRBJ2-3	TGTGCCAGCAGTCCTTCCGGGCACCGAGCAGATACGCAGTATTTT	CASSPSGHRADTQYF
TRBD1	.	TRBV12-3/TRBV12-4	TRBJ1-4	TGTGCCATCTCAGGGGGGATACGAGAAAAACTGTTTTTT	CAISGGIREKLFF
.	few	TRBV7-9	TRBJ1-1	TGTGCCAGCAGCTTAGATGCGGGGGGGACTGAAGCTTTCTTT	CASSLDAGGTEAFF
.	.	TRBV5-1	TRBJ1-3	TGCGCCAGCAGACCGTTGGGGGTCGGAAACACCATATATTTT	CASRPLGVGNTIYF
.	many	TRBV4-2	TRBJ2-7	TGTGCCAGCAGCCAAGAGATGCTTCTGGGCGAGCAGTACTTC	CASSQEMLLGEQYF
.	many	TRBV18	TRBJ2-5	TGTGCCAGCTCACGCCGCGGAGCTGCATACCAAGAGACCCAGTACTTC	CASSRRGAAYQETQYF
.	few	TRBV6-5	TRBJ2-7	TGTGCCAGCAAGAGGGGATACGAGCAGTACTTC	CASKRGYEQYF
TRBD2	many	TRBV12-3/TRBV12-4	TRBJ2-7	TGTGCCAGCAGTCTTAGCGGGGGTTACGAGCAGTACTTC	CASSLSGGYEQYF
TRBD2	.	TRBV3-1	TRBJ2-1	TGTGCCAGCAGCCCCCTGCGATTGTCTAGCGGGGGTCCCAGGGAGCAGTTCTTC	CASSPLRLSSGGPREQFF
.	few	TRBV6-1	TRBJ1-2	TGTGCCAGCAGTTACAGAAGAACAGGGAGCTATGGCTACACCTTC	CASSYRRTGSYGYTF
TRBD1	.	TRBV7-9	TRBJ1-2	TGTGCCAGCAGCTCTCAGACAGGGGGAGGAGGCTACACCTTC	CASSSQTGGGGYTF
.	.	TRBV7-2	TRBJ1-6	TGTGCCAGCAGCATACCTATGGGGTCACCCCTCCACTTT	CASSIPMGSPLHF
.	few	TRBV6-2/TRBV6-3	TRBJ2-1	TGTGCCAGCAGGCCGTTCGCGACCAACAATGAGCAGTTCTTC	CASRPFATNNEQFF
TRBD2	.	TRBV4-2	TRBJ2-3	TGTGCCAGCAGCCAAAGGCGGGGGCCACTAGCGGGAGGAGGTGATACGCAGTATTTT	CASSQRRGPLAGGGDTQYF
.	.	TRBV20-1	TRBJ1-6	TGCAGTGCCCTGTACGACAAGTCCTATAATTCACCCCTCCACTTT	CSALYDKSYNSPLHF
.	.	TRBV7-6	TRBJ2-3	TGTGCCAGCGGGACCGACGGGAGTACGCAGTATTTT	CASGTDGSTQYF
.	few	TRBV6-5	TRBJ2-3	TGTGCCAGCAAAGAGGCCGGACAGCTCACAGATACGCAGTATTTT	CASKEAGQLTDTQYF
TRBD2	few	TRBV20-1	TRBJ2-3	TGCAGTGCTTGTAAGAGAGCGGGGAGCACAGATACGCAGTATTTT	CSACKRAGSTDTQYF
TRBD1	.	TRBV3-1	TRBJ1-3	TGTGCCAGCAGCCCAACAGGGGGAACGGGAAACACCATATATTTT	CASSPTGGTGNTIYF
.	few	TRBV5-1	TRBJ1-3	TGCGCCAGCAGCTTGGAACCGAGCTCTGGAAACACCATATATTTT	CASSLEPSSGNTIYF
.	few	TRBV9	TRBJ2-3	TGTGCCAGCAGCCCCGGACAGGGGGCGACTAGCGGGAAGGATACGCAGTATTTT	CASSPGQGATSGKDTQYF
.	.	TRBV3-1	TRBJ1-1	TGTGCCAGCAGCCTCCGCCGCCGGGGGGACACTGAAGCTTTCTTT	CASSLRRRGDTEAFF
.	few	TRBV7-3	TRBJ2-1	TGTGCCAGCAGCTTAAGTGTCAGTGTGCGGGGTGAGCAGTTCTTC	CASSLSVSVRGEQFF
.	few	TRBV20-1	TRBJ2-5	TGCAGTGCTAGAGACCCAGGGGTAGAGACCCAGTACTTC	CSARDPGVETQYF
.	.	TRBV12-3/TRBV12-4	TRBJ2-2	TGTGCCAGCAGTTTCCCACGGGAGACCGGGGAGCTGTTTTTT	CASSFPRETGELFF
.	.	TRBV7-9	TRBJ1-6	TGTGCCAGCAGCCCTTTAAAGCAGGCGGTGAATTCACCCCTCCACTTT	CASSPLKQAVNSPLHF
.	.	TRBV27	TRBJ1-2	TGTGCCAGCAGTCCATCGTCCGAAACCTACCATGGCTACACCTTC	CASSPSSETYHGYTF
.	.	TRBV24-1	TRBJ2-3	TGTGCCACCAGTGTGAGGACGAAAAGCACAGATACGCAGTATTTT	CATSVRTKSTDTQYF
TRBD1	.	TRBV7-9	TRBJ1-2	TGTGCCAGCAGCTTAACGGGACAGATGGTAAACTACACCTTC	CASSLTGQMVNYTF
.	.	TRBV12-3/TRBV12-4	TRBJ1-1	TGTGCCAGCAGTGGGGGGGTAGGGACTGAAGCTTTCTTT	CASSGGVGTEAFF
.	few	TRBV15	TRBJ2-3	TGTGCCACCAGCAGGGCCCTGGGCACAGATACGCAGTATTTT	CATSRALGTDTQYF
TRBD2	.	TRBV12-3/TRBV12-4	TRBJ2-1	TGTGCCAGCAGTTTTAGCGGGAGGGCCGATGAGCAGTTCTTC	CASSFSGRADEQFF
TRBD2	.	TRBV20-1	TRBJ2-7	TGCAGTGCTAGAGATAGGCGGGAGGGGTCCTACGAGCAGTACTTC	CSARDRREGSYEQYF
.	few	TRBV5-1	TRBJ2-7	TGCGCCAGCAGCTCCGGGTTAAACGAGCAGTACTTC	CASSSGLNEQYF
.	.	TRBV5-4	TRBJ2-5	TGTGCCAGCAGCTTGGCTGGGAGCGAGACCCAGTACTTC	CASSLAGSETQYF
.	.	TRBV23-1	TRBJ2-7	TGCGCCAGCAGTCAATCGGGGGGATACGAGCAGTACTTC	CASSQSGGYEQYF
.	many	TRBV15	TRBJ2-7	TGTGCCACCAGCAGAGATGGGGGGGCCTCCTCCTACGAGCAGTACTTC	CATSRDGGASSYEQYF
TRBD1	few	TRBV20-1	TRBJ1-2	TGCAGTGCTAGAGACGAAAAAAGGGACAGGGCAGGCTATGGCTACACCTTC	CSARDEKRDRAGYGYTF
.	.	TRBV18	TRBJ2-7	TGTGCCAGCTCACCGGTCGAAGATTCCTCCTACGAGCAGTACTTC	CASSPVEDSSYEQYF
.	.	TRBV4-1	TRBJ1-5	TGCGCCAGCAGCCAAGGGGGTAGTCAGGGGAATCAGCCCCAGCATTTT	CASSQGGSQGNQPQHF
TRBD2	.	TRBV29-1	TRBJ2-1	TGCAGCGTTGGGGTAGCGGGTAATGAGCAGTTCTTC	CSVGVAGNEQFF
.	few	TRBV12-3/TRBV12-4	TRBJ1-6	TGTGCCAGCAGTTCCCGCGGCACGCTCCACTTT	CASSSRGTLHF
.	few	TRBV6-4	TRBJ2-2	TGTGCCAGCACCCCGGACGGAGGCGGGGAGCTGTTTTTT	CASTPDGGGELFF
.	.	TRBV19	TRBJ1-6	TGTGCCTCTAAAGACAGAAATTCACCCCTCCACTTT	CASKDRNSPLHF
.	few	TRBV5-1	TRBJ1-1	TGCGCCAGCAGGGGGCAGAAGGCTGAAGCTTTCTTT	CASRGQKAEAFF